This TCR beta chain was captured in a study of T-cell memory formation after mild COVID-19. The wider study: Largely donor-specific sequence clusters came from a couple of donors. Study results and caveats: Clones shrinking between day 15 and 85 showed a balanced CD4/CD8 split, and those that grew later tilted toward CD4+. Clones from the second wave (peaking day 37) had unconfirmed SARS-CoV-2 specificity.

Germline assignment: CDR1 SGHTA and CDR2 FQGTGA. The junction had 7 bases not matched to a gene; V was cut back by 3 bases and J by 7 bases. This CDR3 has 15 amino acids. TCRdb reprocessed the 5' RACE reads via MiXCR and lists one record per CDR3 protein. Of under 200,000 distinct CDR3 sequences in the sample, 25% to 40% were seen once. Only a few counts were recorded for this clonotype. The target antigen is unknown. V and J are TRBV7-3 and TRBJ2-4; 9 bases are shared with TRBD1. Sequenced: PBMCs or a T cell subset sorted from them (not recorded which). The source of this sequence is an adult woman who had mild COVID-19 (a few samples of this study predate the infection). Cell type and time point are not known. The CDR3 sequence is CASSFLQGAENIQYF. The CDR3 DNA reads TGTGCCAGCAGCTTTCTACAGGGGGCCGAGAACATTCAGTACTTC. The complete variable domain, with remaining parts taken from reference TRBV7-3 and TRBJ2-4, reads GAGVSQTPSNKVTEKGKYVELRCDPISGHTALYWYRQSLGQGPEFLIYFQGTGAADDSGLPNDRFFAVRPEGSVSTLKIQRTERGDSAVYLCASSFLQGAENIQYFGAGTRLSVL.